This T cell receptor (beta chain) comes out of a study of monozygotic twins with inflammatory bowel disease. The germline V gene has CDR1 MNHNS and CDR2 SASEGT. The CDR3 is made up of 16 amino acids. TCRdb re-called the 5' RACE reads; one entry per CDR3 protein, DNA not given. Its clone listing holds approximately 85,000 distinct CDR3 sequences. The V call is TRBV6-1, the J call TRBJ2-5; TCRdb lists TRBD1, though no DNA is available to test this call. The sample consisted of blood. The source is a human donor with ulcerative colitis or Crohn's disease, or a healthy co-twin of an affected twin (not recorded which). CDR3 sequence: CASSQIGQKIQETQYF.